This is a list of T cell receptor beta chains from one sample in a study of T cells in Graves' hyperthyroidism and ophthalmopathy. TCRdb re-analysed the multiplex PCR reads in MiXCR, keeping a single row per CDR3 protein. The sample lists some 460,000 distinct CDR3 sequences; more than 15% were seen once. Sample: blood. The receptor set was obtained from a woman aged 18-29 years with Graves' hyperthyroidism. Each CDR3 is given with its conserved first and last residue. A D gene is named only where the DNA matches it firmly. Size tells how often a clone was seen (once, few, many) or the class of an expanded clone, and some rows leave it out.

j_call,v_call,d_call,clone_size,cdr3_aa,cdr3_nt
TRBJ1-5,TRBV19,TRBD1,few,CASSGQAYSNQPQHF,TGTGCCAGTAGCGGACAGGCGTATAGCAATCAGCCCCAGCATTTT
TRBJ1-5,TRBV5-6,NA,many,CASSRGGGNQPQHF,TGTGCCAGCAGCCGGGGGGGCGGCAATCAGCCCCAGCATTTT
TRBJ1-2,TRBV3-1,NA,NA,CASSQDWTDNYTF,TGTGCCAGCAGCCAAGATTGGACGGATAACTACACCTTC
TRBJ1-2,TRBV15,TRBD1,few,CATSRRTGNYGYTF,TGTGCCACCAGCAGAAGGACAGGGAACTATGGCTACACCTTC
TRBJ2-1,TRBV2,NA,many,CASSSWAYNEQFF,TGTGCCAGCAGCAGCTGGGCCTACAATGAGCAGTTCTTC
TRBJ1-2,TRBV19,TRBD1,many,CASKMGTGGYGYTF,TGTGCCAGTAAAATGGGGACAGGAGGCTATGGCTACACCTTC
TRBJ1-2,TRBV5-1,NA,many,CASSLGSYGYTF,TGCGCCAGCAGCTTGGGAAGCTATGGCTACACCTTC
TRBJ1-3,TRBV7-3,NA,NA,CASSLHNPNTIYF,TGTGCCAGCAGCTTACATAATCCAAACACCATATATTTT
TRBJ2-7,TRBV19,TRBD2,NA,CASKPSGANGEQYF,TGTGCCAGTAAACCGAGCGGGGCAAACGGCGAGCAGTACTTC
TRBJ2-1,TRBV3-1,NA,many,CASSQEMNSLREQFF,TGTGCCAGCAGCCAAGAGATGAACTCACTCAGGGAGCAGTTCTTC
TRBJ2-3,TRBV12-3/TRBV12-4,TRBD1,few,CASTIGTGIDTQYF,TGTGCCAGCACCATAGGGACAGGCATAGATACGCAGTATTTT
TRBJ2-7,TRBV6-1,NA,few,CASSLISNLYEQYF,TGTGCCAGCAGCTTAATCTCCAACCTCTACGAGCAGTACTTC
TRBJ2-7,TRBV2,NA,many,CASGTHRPYEQYF,TGTGCCAGCGGGACGCACCGTCCCTACGAGCAGTACTTC
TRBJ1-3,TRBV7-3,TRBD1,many,CASSSQGAYGNTIYF,TGTGCCAGCAGCTCCCAGGGGGCGTATGGAAACACCATATATTTT
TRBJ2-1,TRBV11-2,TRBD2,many,CASIGPLAGGPNEQFF,TGTGCCAGCATCGGGCCCCTAGCGGGAGGGCCGAATGAGCAGTTCTTC
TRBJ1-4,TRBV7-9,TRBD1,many,CASSLGTGERLFF,TGTGCCAGCAGCTTGGGGACAGGGGAGAGACTGTTTTTT
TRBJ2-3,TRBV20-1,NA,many,CSAKSSGQPLGTTDTQYF,TGCAGTGCCAAGAGTTCAGGACAGCCCCTCGGAACCACAGATACGCAGTATTTT
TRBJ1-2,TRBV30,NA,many,CAWTPPPSNYGYTF,TGTGCCTGGACCCCCCCACCCTCTAACTATGGCTACACCTTC
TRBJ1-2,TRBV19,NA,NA,CASSTPGFGNYGYTF,TGTGCCAGTAGTACGCCCGGCTTCGGTAACTATGGCTACACCTTC
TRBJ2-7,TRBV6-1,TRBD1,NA,CASSERQGEFYEQYF,TGTGCCAGCAGTGAACGACAGGGGGAATTCTACGAGCAGTACTTC
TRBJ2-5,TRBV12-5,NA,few,CASGLVRGTQYF,TGTGCTAGTGGTTTGGTAAGGGGGACCCAGTACTTC
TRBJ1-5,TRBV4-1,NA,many,CASSQGSVAHQPQHF,TGCGCCAGCAGCCAAGGCTCAGTGGCTCATCAGCCCCAGCATTTT
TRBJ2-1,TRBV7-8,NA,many,CASSLTYNEQFF,TGTGCCAGCAGTTTAACCTACAATGAGCAGTTCTTC
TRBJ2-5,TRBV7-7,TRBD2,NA,CASSLSGGDGTQYF,TGTGCTAGCAGCTTATCTGGGGGGGATGGGACCCAGTACTTC
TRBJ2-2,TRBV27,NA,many,CASSSLRATGELFF,TGTGCCAGCAGTTCCCTACGCGCCACCGGGGAGCTGTTTTTT
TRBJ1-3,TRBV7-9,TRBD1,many,CASSFDLWTGAGQNGNTIYF,TGTGCCAGCAGCTTTGACCTCTGGACAGGGGCTGGACAAAATGGAAACACCATATATTTT
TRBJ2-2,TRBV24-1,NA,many,CATSAPPGRRGSGELFF,TGTGCCACCAGTGCCCCGCCGGGACGGAGGGGGTCCGGGGAGCTGTTTTTT
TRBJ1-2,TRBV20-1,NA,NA,CSARLLGTRDGYTF,TGCAGTGCTAGATTATTAGGGACCAGGGACGGCTACACCTTC
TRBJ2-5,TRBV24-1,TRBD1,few,CATSEPPGQGLGETQYF,TGTGCCACCAGTGAACCACCGGGACAGGGATTGGGAGAGACCCAGTACTTC
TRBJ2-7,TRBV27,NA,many,CASSTNFGFIYEQYF,TGTGCCAGCAGTACGAATTTTGGTTTTATCTACGAGCAGTACTTC
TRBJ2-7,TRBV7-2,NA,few,CASSRSSVSYEQYF,TGTGCCAGCAGCCGAAGCTCCGTGTCCTACGAGCAGTACTTC
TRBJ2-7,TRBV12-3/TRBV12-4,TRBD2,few,CASSQATRGPTSGGDTYEQYF,TGTGCCAGCAGCCAAGCCACCCGAGGCCCGACTAGCGGGGGGGATACCTACGAGCAGTACTTC
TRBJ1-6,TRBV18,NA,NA,CASSPPDLGGGNSPLHF,TGTGCCAGCTCACCACCGGACCTCGGGGGAGGGAATTCACCCCTCCACTTT
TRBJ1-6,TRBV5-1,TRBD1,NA,CASSLGGQGIDSPLHF,TGCGCCAGCAGCTTGGGGGGACAGGGGATTGATTCACCCCTCCACTTT
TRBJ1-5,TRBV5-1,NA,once,CASSLGGRLEDQPQHF,TGCGCCAGCAGCTTGGGGGGACGGCTGGAAGATCAGCCCCAGCATTTT
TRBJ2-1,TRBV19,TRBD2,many,CASRTLAGGHSYNEQFF,TGTGCCAGTAGGACATTAGCGGGGGGGCACTCCTACAATGAGCAGTTCTTC
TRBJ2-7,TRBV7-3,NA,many,CASSPTSRTERYEQYF,TGTGCCAGCAGCCCTACGTCCCGGACAGAACGCTACGAGCAGTACTTC
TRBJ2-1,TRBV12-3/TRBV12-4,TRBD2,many,CASSSTSGTLEQFF,TGTGCCAGCAGCTCGACTAGCGGGACACTCGAGCAGTTCTTC
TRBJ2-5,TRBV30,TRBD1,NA,CAWSWTGGRKTQYF,TGTGCCTGGAGCTGGACAGGGGGCAGGAAGACCCAGTACTTC
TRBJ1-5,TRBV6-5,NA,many,CASSYSSQAQPQHF,TGTGCCAGCAGTTACTCGAGCCAGGCACAGCCCCAGCATTTT
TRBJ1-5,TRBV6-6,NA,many,CASSYSGRGGQPQHF,TGTGCCAGCAGTTACTCTGGCAGGGGCGGTCAGCCCCAGCATTTT
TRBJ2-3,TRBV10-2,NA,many,CASREFDTDTQYF,TGCGCCAGCCGGGAGTTCGACACAGATACGCAGTATTTT
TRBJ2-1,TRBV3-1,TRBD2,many,CATGQRGAENEQFF,TGTGCCACCGGCCAGCGGGGGGCAGAGAATGAGCAGTTCTTC
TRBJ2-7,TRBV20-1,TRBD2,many,CSARHGGVYEQYF,TGCAGTGCTAGACACGGGGGGGTCTACGAGCAGTACTTC
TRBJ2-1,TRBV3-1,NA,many,CASSQGTSPKEQFF,TGTGCCAGCAGCCAGGGGACTTCTCCTAAGGAGCAGTTCTTC
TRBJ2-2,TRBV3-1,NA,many,CASSRVVGELFF,TGTGCCAGCAGCCGGGTTGTGGGGGAGCTGTTTTTT
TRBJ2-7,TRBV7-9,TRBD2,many,CASSSPGTSGSYEQYF,TGTGCCAGCAGTTCTCCCGGGACTAGCGGCTCCTACGAGCAGTACTTC
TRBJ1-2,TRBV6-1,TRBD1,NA,CASRRTGSHYGYTF,TGTGCCAGCAGGCGGACAGGGAGTCACTATGGCTACACCTTC
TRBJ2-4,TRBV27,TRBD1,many,CASSPVGTGYIQYF,TGTGCCAGCAGTCCCGTAGGGACAGGGTACATTCAGTACTTC
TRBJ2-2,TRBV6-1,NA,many,CASSSAGRLNTGELFF,TGTGCCAGCAGTTCCGCAGGGAGACTGAACACCGGGGAGCTGTTTTTT
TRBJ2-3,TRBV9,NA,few,CASSVGGVIDTQYF,TGTGCCAGCAGCGTAGGAGGGGTAATCGATACGCAGTATTTT
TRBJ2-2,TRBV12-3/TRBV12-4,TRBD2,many,CASTPTRGGLTGELFF,TGTGCCAGCACCCCAACGCGGGGGGGCCTCACCGGGGAGCTGTTTTTT
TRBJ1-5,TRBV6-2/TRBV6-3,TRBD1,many,CASSPGTGGLGWQPQHF,TGTGCCAGCAGTCCCGGGACAGGAGGTCTTGGTTGGCAGCCCCAGCATTTT
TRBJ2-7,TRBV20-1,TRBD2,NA,CSASRLAGAYEQYF,TGCAGTGCTAGTCGGCTAGCGGGAGCCTACGAGCAGTACTTC
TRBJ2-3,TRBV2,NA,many,CASSLAVWGDTQYF,TGTGCCAGCAGTCTTGCCGTGTGGGGAGATACGCAGTATTTT
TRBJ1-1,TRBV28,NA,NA,CASSPGVRLAFF,TGTGCCAGCAGCCCCGGGGTGAGGTTAGCTTTCTTT
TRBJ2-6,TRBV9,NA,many,CASSVLQGSGGANVLTF,TGTGCCAGCAGCGTCCTACAGGGTTCTGGTGGGGCCAACGTCCTGACTTTC